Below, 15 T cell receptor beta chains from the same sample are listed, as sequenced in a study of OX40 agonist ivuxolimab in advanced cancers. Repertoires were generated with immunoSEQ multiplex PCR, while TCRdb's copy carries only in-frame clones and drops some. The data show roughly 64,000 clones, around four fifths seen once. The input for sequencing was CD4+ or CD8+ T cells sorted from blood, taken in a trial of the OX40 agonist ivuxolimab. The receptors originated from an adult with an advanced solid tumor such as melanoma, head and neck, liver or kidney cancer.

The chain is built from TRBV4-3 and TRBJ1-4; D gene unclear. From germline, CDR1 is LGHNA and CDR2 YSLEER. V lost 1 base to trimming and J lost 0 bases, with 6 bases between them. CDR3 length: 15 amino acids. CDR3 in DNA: TGCGCCAGCAGCCAAGGTGGGGCAACTAATGAAAAACTGTTTTTT. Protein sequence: CASSQGGATNEKLFF.

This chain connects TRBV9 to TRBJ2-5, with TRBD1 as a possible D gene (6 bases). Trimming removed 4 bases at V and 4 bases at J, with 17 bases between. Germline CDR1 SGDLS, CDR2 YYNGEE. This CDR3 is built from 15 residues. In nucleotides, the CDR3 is TGTGCCAGCAGCACCCAGGGGACCTCCGGAGAGACCCAGTACTTC. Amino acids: CASSTQGTSGETQYF.

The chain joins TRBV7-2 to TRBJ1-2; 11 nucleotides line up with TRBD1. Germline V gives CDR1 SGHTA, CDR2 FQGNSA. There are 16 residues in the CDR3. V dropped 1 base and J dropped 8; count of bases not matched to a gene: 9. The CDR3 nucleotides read TGTGCCAGCAGCTTAGTTTGGACAGGGGGCGCTGGGGGCTACACCTTC. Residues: CASSLVWTGGAGGYTF.

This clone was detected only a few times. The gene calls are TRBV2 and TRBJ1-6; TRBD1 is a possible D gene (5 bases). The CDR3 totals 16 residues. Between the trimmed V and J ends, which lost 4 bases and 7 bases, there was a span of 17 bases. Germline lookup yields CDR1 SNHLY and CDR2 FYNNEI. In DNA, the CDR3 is TGTGCCAGCAGTGGCCCCAGGGTAAATGGGAATTCACCCCTCCACTTT. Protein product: CASSGPRVNGNSPLHF.

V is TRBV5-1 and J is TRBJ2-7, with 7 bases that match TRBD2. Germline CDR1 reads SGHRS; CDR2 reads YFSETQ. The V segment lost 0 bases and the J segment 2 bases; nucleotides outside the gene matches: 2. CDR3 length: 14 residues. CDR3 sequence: CASSLVTSAYEQYF. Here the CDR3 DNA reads TGCGCCAGCAGCTTGGTCACTAGCGCCTACGAGCAGTACTTC.

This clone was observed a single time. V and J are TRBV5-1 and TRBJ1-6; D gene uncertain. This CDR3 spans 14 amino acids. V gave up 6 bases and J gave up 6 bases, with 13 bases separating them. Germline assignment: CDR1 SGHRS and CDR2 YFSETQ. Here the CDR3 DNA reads TGCGCCAGCACTACCTGGCCGACTAATTCACCCCTCCACTTT. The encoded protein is CASTTWPTNSPLHF. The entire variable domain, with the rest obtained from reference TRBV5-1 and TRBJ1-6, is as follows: KAGVTQTPRYLIKTRGQQVTLSCSPISGHRSVSWYQQTPGQGLQFLFEYFSETQRNKGNFPGRFSGRQFSNSRSEMNVSTLELGDSALYLCASTTWPTNSPLHFGNGTRLTVT.

DNA for the CDR3: TGTGCCAGCTTACGGGAGGGCACTGAAGCTTTCTTT. It yields the protein CASLREGTEAFF. This chain uses TRBV7-9 with TRBJ1-1, with D unclear. This CDR3 spans 12 amino acids. Germline values: CDR1 SEHNR, CDR2 FQNEAQ (reference sequence). Trimming pared 8 bases from V and 4 bases from J, leaving 11 bases between.

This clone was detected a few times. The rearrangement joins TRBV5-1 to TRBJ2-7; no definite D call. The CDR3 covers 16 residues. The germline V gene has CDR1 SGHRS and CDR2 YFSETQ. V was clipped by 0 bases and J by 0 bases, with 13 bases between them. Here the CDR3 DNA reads TGCGCCAGCAGCTTGGCCGCTGACCCGATCTCCTACGAGCAGTACTTC. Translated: CASSLAADPISYEQYF.

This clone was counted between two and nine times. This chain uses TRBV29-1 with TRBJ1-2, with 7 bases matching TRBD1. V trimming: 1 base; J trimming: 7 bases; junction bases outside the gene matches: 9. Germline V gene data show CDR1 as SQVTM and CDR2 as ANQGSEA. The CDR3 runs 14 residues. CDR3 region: CSVEVGTVGIGYTF. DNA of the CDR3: TGCAGCGTTGAAGTCGGGACAGTAGGAATTGGCTACACCTTC.

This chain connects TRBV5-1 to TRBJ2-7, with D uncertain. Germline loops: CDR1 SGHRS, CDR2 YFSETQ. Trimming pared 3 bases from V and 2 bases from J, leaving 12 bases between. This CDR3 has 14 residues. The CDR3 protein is CASSSRTSTYEQYF. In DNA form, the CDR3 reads TGCGCCAGCAGCTCTCGGACCTCAACCTACGAGCAGTACTTC.

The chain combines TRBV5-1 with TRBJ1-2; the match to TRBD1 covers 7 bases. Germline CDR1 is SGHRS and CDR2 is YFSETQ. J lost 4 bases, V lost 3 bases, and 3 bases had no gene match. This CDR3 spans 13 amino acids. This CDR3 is CASSSGQTYGYTF. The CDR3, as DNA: TGCGCCAGCAGCTCGGGACAGACCTATGGCTACACCTTC. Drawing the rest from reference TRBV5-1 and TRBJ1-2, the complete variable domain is KAGVTQTPRYLIKTRGQQVTLSCSPISGHRSVSWYQQTPGQGLQFLFEYFSETQRNKGNFPGRFSGRQFSNSRSEMNVSTLELGDSALYLCASSSGQTYGYTFGSGTRLTVV.

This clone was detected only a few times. The CDR3 is CASSLSWRGNSYEQYF. CDR3 coding DNA: TGTGCCAGCAGTTTATCTTGGCGGGGTAACTCCTACGAGCAGTACTTC. The chain links TRBV27 to TRBJ2-7; D may be TRBD2 (6 bases). V was clipped by 0 bases and J by 0 bases, with 12 bases between them. The germline CDR1 and CDR2 sequences are MNHEY and SMNVEV (reference sequence). This CDR3 is built from 16 residues.

This chain's CDR3 is CASSVQGSGLASVETQYF. The CDR3 nucleotides read TGTGCCAGCAGTGTACAGGGATCGGGACTAGCTTCGGTCGAGACCCAGTACTTC. This chain connects TRBV6-1 to TRBJ2-5, with 9 nucleotides matching TRBD2. The germline CDR1 and CDR2 sequences are MNHNS and SASEGT. With 4 bases clipped from V and 5 bases from J, the junction kept 17 bases outside the gene matches. CDR3 length equals 18 residues.

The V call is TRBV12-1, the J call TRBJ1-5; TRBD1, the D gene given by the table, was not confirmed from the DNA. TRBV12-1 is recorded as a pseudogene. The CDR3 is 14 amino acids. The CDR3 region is CASSFGQSYQPQHF. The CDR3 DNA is TGTGCCAGCAGCTTTGGACAGTCTTATCAGCCCCAGCATTTT.

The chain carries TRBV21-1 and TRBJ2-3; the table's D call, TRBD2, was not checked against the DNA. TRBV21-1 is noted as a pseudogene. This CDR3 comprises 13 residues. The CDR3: CASSEECTDTQYF. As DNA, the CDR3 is TGTGCCAGCAGCGAGGAATGCACAGATACGCAGTATTTT.